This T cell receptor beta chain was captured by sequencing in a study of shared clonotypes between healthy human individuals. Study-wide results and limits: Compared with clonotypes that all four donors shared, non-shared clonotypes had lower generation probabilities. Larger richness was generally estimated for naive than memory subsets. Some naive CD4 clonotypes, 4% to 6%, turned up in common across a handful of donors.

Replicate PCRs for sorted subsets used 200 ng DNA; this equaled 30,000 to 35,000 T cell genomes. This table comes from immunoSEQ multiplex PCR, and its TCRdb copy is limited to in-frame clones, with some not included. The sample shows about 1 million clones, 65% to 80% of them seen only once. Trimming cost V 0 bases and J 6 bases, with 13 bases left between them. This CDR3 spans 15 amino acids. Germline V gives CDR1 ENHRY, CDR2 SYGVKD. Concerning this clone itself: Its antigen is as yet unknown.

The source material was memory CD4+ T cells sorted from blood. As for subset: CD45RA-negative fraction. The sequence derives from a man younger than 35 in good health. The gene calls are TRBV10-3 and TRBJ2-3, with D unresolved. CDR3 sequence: CAISESAFGRDTQYF. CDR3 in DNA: TGTGCCATCAGTGAGTCCGCTTTTGGGCGGGATACGCAGTATTTT.